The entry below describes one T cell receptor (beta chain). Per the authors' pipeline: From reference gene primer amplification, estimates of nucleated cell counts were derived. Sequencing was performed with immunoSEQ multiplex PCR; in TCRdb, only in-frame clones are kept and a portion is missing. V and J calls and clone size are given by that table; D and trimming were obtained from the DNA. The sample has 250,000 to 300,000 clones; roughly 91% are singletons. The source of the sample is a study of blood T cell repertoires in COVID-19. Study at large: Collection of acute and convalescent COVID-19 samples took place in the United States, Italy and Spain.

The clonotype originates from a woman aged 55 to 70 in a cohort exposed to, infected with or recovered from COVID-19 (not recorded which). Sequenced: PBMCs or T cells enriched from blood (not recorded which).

This CDR3 reads CASSFNGHTNTGELFF. In nucleotides, the CDR3 is TGTGCCAGCAGTTTCAATGGGCACACGAACACCGGGGAGCTGTTTTTT. This chain uses TRBV28 with TRBJ2-2; D remains unclear. Trimming took 3 bases from V and 0 from J, leaving 11 bases between them. The germline CDR1 and CDR2 sequences are MDHEN and SYDVKM. The CDR3 is 16 amino acids.